This TCR beta chain derives from a study of blood T cell repertoires in COVID-19. This clone has just a few counts. The V end was cut by 4 bases, the J end by 6 bases, with 9 bases between. There are 13 residues in the CDR3. Germline values: CDR1 MNHEY, CDR2 SMNVEV (reference sequence). TCRdb's table, derived via immunoSEQ multiplex PCR, lists solely in-frame clones and lacks some. The sample lists approximately 94,000 clones, 80% seen once, with 12% in the top ten. This receptor was taken from a woman aged 70-85 years with acute or convalescent COVID-19. Sequences were obtained from peripheral blood. This chain links TRBV27 with TRBJ2-2; possibly TRBD2 for D (5 bases). As DNA, the CDR3 is TGTGCCAGCAGTTCGTCGGGGTCCGGGGAGCTGTTTTTT. Its translation is CASSSSGSGELFF.